This is a list of T cell receptor beta chains from one sample in a study of blood T cell repertoires in COVID-19. TCRdb's copy holds only in-frame clones and misses some; the assay was immunoSEQ multiplex PCR. The data show approximately 240,000 clones, around 82% seen once. Sequenced: peripheral blood. All receptors come from a woman aged 80 or over with active or convalescent COVID-19. Each CDR3 is given with its conserved first and last residue. A D gene is named only where the DNA matches it firmly. Not every row has a clone size; where given, it reads once, few, many or a size class.

V gene: TRBV3-1/TRBV3-2; J gene: TRBJ1-6; clone size: few; D gene: .; CDR3 protein: CASSQDAGASNSPLHF; CDR3 DNA: TGTGCCAGCAGCCAAGATGCGGGGGCTAGTAATTCACCCCTCCACTTT
V gene: TRBV28; J gene: TRBJ1-2; clone size: .; D gene: .; CDR3 protein: CASRVERGGGYTF; CDR3 DNA: TGTGCCAGCAGGGTAGAGCGTGGCGGAGGCTACACCTTC
V gene: TRBV12-3/TRBV12-4; J gene: TRBJ1-1; clone size: .; D gene: .; CDR3 protein: CASSQQGNTEAFF; CDR3 DNA: TGTGCCAGCAGTCAACAGGGCAACACTGAAGCTTTCTTT
V gene: TRBV28; J gene: TRBJ1-5; clone size: once; D gene: .; CDR3 protein: CASSREGQPQHF; CDR3 DNA: TGTGCCAGCAGTAGGGAGGGGCAGCCCCAGCATTTT
V gene: TRBV15; J gene: TRBJ1-5; clone size: .; D gene: .; CDR3 protein: CATSRSGLSNQPQHF; CDR3 DNA: TGTGCCACCAGCAGATCCGGACTTTCCAATCAGCCCCAGCATTTT
V gene: TRBV5-5; J gene: TRBJ2-1; clone size: .; D gene: TRBD2; CDR3 protein: CASSLSAGGAYNEQFF; CDR3 DNA: TGTGCCAGCAGCTTGTCGGCGGGAGGAGCCTACAATGAGCAGTTCTTC
V gene: TRBV29-1; J gene: TRBJ2-6; clone size: .; D gene: TRBD1; CDR3 protein: CSVQGVGSGANVLTF; CDR3 DNA: TGCAGCGTCCAGGGGGTAGGGTCTGGGGCCAACGTCCTGACTTTC
V gene: TRBV6-5; J gene: TRBJ2-7; clone size: .; D gene: TRBD1; CDR3 protein: CASSTGTGVYEQYF; CDR3 DNA: TGTGCCAGCAGTACCGGGACAGGGGTCTACGAGCAGTACTTC
V gene: TRBV20-1; J gene: TRBJ1-2; clone size: .; D gene: .; CDR3 protein: CSVTGSYGYTF; CDR3 DNA: TGCAGCGTCACAGGGTCCTATGGCTACACCTTC
V gene: TRBV30; J gene: TRBJ2-3; clone size: .; D gene: TRBD2; CDR3 protein: CAWRLAGDTQYF; CDR3 DNA: TGTGCCTGGAGGTTAGCGGGGGATACGCAGTATTTT
V gene: TRBV19; J gene: TRBJ2-5; clone size: .; D gene: TRBD1; CDR3 protein: CASSPPRQGFGETQYF; CDR3 DNA: TGTGCCAGTAGTCCACCCAGACAGGGATTTGGCGAGACCCAGTACTTC
V gene: TRBV5-1; J gene: TRBJ1-2; clone size: .; D gene: .; CDR3 protein: CASSLEGVAYSSYGYTF; CDR3 DNA: TGCGCCAGCAGCTTGGAAGGGGTTGCGTATTCTAGCTATGGCTACACCTTC
V gene: TRBV5-1; J gene: TRBJ2-6; clone size: .; D gene: .; CDR3 protein: CASSLEVGAGANVLTF; CDR3 DNA: TGCGCCAGCAGCTTGGAAGTGGGCGCTGGGGCCAACGTCCTGACTTTC
V gene: TRBV28; J gene: TRBJ1-1; clone size: .; D gene: .; CDR3 protein: CASSLTVRTEAFF; CDR3 DNA: TGTGCCAGCAGTTTGACAGTGCGCACTGAAGCTTTCTTT
V gene: TRBV5-1; J gene: TRBJ2-1; clone size: once; D gene: TRBD1; CDR3 protein: CASSLKTGGLNEQFF; CDR3 DNA: TGCGCCAGCAGCTTAAAAACAGGGGGCTTGAATGAGCAGTTCTTC
V gene: TRBV6-6; J gene: TRBJ1-3; clone size: .; D gene: .; CDR3 protein: CASRTQGGVGGNTIYF; CDR3 DNA: TGTGCCAGCAGGACCCAGGGAGGGGTAGGCGGAAACACCATATATTTT
V gene: TRBV12-3/TRBV12-4; J gene: TRBJ1-2; clone size: .; D gene: TRBD1; CDR3 protein: CASTDRGLPGYTF; CDR3 DNA: TGTGCCAGCACTGACAGGGGGCTCCCTGGCTACACCTTC
V gene: TRBV19; J gene: TRBJ2-1; clone size: .; D gene: .; CDR3 protein: CASSIQGGRNEQFF; CDR3 DNA: TGTGCCAGTAGTATCCAGGGGGGTAGGAATGAGCAGTTCTTC
V gene: TRBV19; J gene: TRBJ1-2; clone size: .; D gene: .; CDR3 protein: CASSLQTANYGYTF; CDR3 DNA: TGTGCCAGTAGTCTCCAGACAGCAAACTATGGCTACACCTTC
V gene: TRBV19; J gene: TRBJ1-6; clone size: .; D gene: .; CDR3 protein: CASSIENRPRSPLHF; CDR3 DNA: TGTGCCAGTAGTATAGAAAACAGACCCCGGTCACCCCTCCACTTT
V gene: TRBV10-3; J gene: TRBJ1-4; clone size: .; D gene: TRBD1; CDR3 protein: CAISAQGTNEKLFF; CDR3 DNA: TGTGCCATCAGTGCACAGGGGACTAATGAAAAACTGTTTTTT
V gene: TRBV5-4; J gene: TRBJ2-7; clone size: .; D gene: TRBD1; CDR3 protein: CASSTTGDIDEQYF; CDR3 DNA: TGTGCCAGCAGTACGACAGGGGACATCGACGAGCAGTACTTC
V gene: TRBV6-1; J gene: TRBJ2-6; clone size: .; D gene: .; CDR3 protein: CASSENGVGANVLTF; CDR3 DNA: TGTGCCAGCAGTGAAAACGGGGTGGGGGCCAACGTCCTGACTTTC
V gene: TRBV28; J gene: TRBJ2-7; clone size: .; D gene: .; CDR3 protein: CATSTLTGYEQYF; CDR3 DNA: TGTGCCACCTCCACTCTTACGGGCTACGAGCAGTACTTC
V gene: TRBV19; J gene: TRBJ1-1; clone size: .; D gene: TRBD1; CDR3 protein: CASSNPRSTGGWTEAFF; CDR3 DNA: TGTGCCAGTAGTAATCCGAGATCGACAGGGGGCTGGACTGAAGCTTTCTTT
V gene: TRBV3-1/TRBV3-2; J gene: TRBJ2-1; clone size: .; D gene: .; CDR3 protein: CASSRTDNEQFF; CDR3 DNA: TGTGCCAGCAGCCGGACAGACAATGAGCAGTTCTTC
V gene: TRBV19; J gene: TRBJ2-1; clone size: .; D gene: TRBD2; CDR3 protein: CASNKWTSGNNEQFF; CDR3 DNA: TGTGCCAGTAACAAATGGACTAGCGGAAACAATGAGCAGTTCTTC
V gene: TRBV27; J gene: TRBJ1-2; clone size: .; D gene: TRBD1; CDR3 protein: CASSLSRGGADGYTF; CDR3 DNA: TGTGCCAGCAGTTTATCGCGAGGGGGCGCGGATGGCTACACCTTC
V gene: TRBV4-2; J gene: TRBJ2-4; clone size: .; D gene: TRBD2; CDR3 protein: CASSQSFGGASGRYF; CDR3 DNA: TGTGCCAGCAGCCAATCCTTTGGGGGAGCTAGCGGGAGGTACTTC
V gene: TRBV19; J gene: TRBJ1-5; clone size: few; D gene: .; CDR3 protein: CASSIITLNQPQHF; CDR3 DNA: TGTGCCAGTAGTATTATAACCCTAAATCAGCCCCAGCATTTT
V gene: TRBV19; J gene: TRBJ1-3; clone size: .; D gene: TRBD1; CDR3 protein: CASSITGQWRNVRNTIYF; CDR3 DNA: TGTGCCAGTAGTATTACGGGACAGTGGAGGAACGTGAGAAACACCATATATTTT
V gene: TRBV29-1; J gene: TRBJ1-4; clone size: .; D gene: TRBD1; CDR3 protein: CSVSQGDEKLFF; CDR3 DNA: TGCAGCGTTTCACAGGGGGATGAAAAACTGTTTTTT
V gene: TRBV6-6; J gene: TRBJ1-2; clone size: .; D gene: TRBD1; CDR3 protein: CASSAAGTGDNYGYTF; CDR3 DNA: TGTGCCAGCAGCGCCGCCGGGACAGGGGACAACTATGGCTACACCTTC
V gene: TRBV19; J gene: TRBJ2-5; clone size: .; D gene: .; CDR3 protein: CASSTIRQETQYF; CDR3 DNA: TGTGCCAGTAGTACTATACGCCAAGAGACCCAGTACTTC
V gene: TRBV7-8; J gene: TRBJ2-5; clone size: .; D gene: .; CDR3 protein: CASSFRQGSGATQYF; CDR3 DNA: TGTGCCAGCAGCTTCCGACAGGGTAGCGGGGCGACCCAGTACTTC
V gene: TRBV18; J gene: TRBJ1-3; clone size: .; D gene: TRBD1; CDR3 protein: CASSPDRAGNTIYF; CDR3 DNA: TGTGCCAGCTCTCCTGACAGGGCTGGAAACACCATATATTTT
V gene: TRBV7-8; J gene: TRBJ2-1; clone size: few; D gene: TRBD1; CDR3 protein: CASSITGDNEQFF; CDR3 DNA: TGTGCCAGCAGTATAACAGGGGACAATGAGCAGTTCTTC
V gene: TRBV28; J gene: TRBJ1-2; clone size: .; D gene: TRBD1; CDR3 protein: CASSPPTGLSGYTF; CDR3 DNA: TGTGCCAGCAGTCCCCCGACAGGGCTGAGTGGCTACACCTTC
V gene: TRBV28; J gene: TRBJ2-1; clone size: .; D gene: TRBD1; CDR3 protein: CASSWGQGSYNEQFF; CDR3 DNA: TGTGCCAGCAGTTGGGGACAGGGGTCCTACAATGAGCAGTTCTTC
V gene: TRBV21-1; J gene: TRBJ2-5; clone size: once; D gene: .; CDR3 protein: CASSKAPTLAGRKETQYF; CDR3 DNA: TGTGCCAGCAGCAAAGCCCCCACTTTAGCGGGGAGGAAAGAGACCCAGTACTTC
V gene: TRBV6-5; J gene: TRBJ2-1; clone size: .; D gene: TRBD1; CDR3 protein: CASSSPPGQLNNEQFF; CDR3 DNA: TGTGCCAGCAGTTCCCCCCCGGGACAGCTTAACAATGAGCAGTTCTTC
V gene: TRBV5-1; J gene: TRBJ2-1; clone size: few; D gene: .; CDR3 protein: CASSLDGGYNEQFF; CDR3 DNA: TGCGCCAGCAGCTTGGACGGAGGCTACAATGAGCAGTTCTTC
V gene: TRBV7-9; J gene: TRBJ1-5; clone size: .; D gene: .; CDR3 protein: CASSLGDISNQPQHF; CDR3 DNA: TGTGCCAGCAGCTTAGGTGACATTAGCAATCAGCCCCAGCATTTT